This entry lists 25 T cell receptor beta chains sequenced from one sample in a study of blood T cells in healthy people across ages. PCR was performed a second time for about 7 to 11 cycles using a sample-barcoded 5' primer and a J-beta primer mix. TCRdb reanalysed the 5' RACE reads using MiXCR and keeps one entry per CDR3 protein. The repertoire holds roughly 1.9 million distinct CDR3 sequences, 39% seen once, with approximately 22% in the top ten. The specimen sequenced was blood. Receptors were obtained from a human donor in good health.

This clonotype showed up just a few times. DNA of the CDR3: TGTGCCAGCAGTGAATGGACGGGGTCCTATGGCTACACCTTC. Protein product: CASSEWTGSYGYTF. The chain couples TRBV6-1 to TRBJ1-2; no reliable D call. Germline CDR1 and CDR2: MNHNS and SASEGT. The ends were cut back, 2 bases at V and 4 bases at J, with 11 bases in the middle. This CDR3 has 14 residues.

This sequence joins TRBV6-1 and TRBJ1-5; the D gene is possibly TRBD1 (6 bases). The CDR3 extends over 16 amino acids. V gave up 0 bases and J gave up 2 bases, with 11 bases separating them. Germline CDR1 is MNHNS and CDR2 is SASEGT. CDR3 nucleotides: TGTGCCAGCAGTGAAGCAGGGGGGGGAGGCAATCAGCCCCAGCATTTT. This encodes CASSEAGGGGNQPQHF.

The sample holds a few counts of this clonotype. This chain connects TRBV20-1 to TRBJ2-3; D unresolved. From germline, CDR1 is DFQATT and CDR2 SNEGSKA (reference sequence). This CDR3 has 12 residues. V lost 3 bases and J lost 2, with 6 bases in between. CDR3 sequence reads: CSASTATDTQYF. As DNA, the CDR3 is TGCAGTGCTAGCACGGCCACAGATACGCAGTATTTT.

J is TRBJ1-2 and V is TRBV12-3 or TRBV12-4; tentative D call: TRBD1 (6 bases). Trimming took 1 base from V and 2 from J, leaving 11 bases between them. This CDR3 contains 15 residues. The CDR3, as DNA: TGTGCCAGCAGTTTAGGAAGGGGGATCAACTATGGCTACACCTTC. This translates into CASSLGRGINYGYTF.

Many counts were recorded for this clonotype. The rearrangement uses TRBV29-1 and TRBJ2-5, with D tentatively TRBD2 (5 bases). The last part of the DNA fits TRBJ2-7 better; the J call may be wrong. Germline CDR1 and CDR2: SQVTM and ANQGSEA. The CDR3 has 11 residues. The CDR3 loop reads CSAVSSGEQYF. CDR3 bases: TGCAGCGCTGTTTCCAGCGGCGAGCAGTACTTC.

The genes are TRBV9 and TRBJ2-1; TRBD2 agrees at 8 bases. J lost 9 bases, V lost 0 bases, and 11 bases had no gene match. This CDR3 has 16 amino acids. From germline, CDR1 is SGDLS and CDR2 YYNGEE. The CDR3 DNA follows: TGTGCCAGCAGCGTAGGGCCCAGTGGACTAGCCCTTGAGCAGTTCTTC. Translation gives CASSVGPSGLALEQFF.

In this sample, this clonotype turned up a few times. The V gene is TRBV5-1, the J gene TRBJ2-5; D is unresolved. The J call could be wrong; TRBJ2-7 is a better fit for the DNA end. This CDR3 has 12 amino acids. CDR1 and CDR2 (germline): SGHRS, YFSETQ. CDR3 in DNA: TGCGCCAGTATGGGGATAGACTACGAGCAGTACTTC. It encodes CASMGIDYEQYF.

This clonotype was counted only a few times. The rearrangement joins TRBV7-3 to TRBJ2-3; D unclear. The V gene's germline CDR1 is SGHTA and CDR2 FQGTGA. The CDR3 is 13 residues long. Trimming removed 8 bases from V and 1 base from J, with 10 bases in between. This CDR3 is CASGQAGTDTQYF. Written as DNA, the CDR3 is TGTGCCAGCGGTCAGGCTGGCACAGATACGCAGTATTTT.

This chain joins TRBV29-1 and TRBJ2-3; the D gene is possibly TRBD1 (5 bases). The CDR3 is 14 residues long. Between the trimmed V and J ends, which lost 3 bases and 2 bases, there was a span of 12 bases. CDR1 and CDR2 (germline): SQVTM, ANQGSEA. The chain's CDR3 is CSVDSWGNTDTQYF. DNA for the CDR3: TGCAGCGTTGACAGCTGGGGCAACACAGATACGCAGTATTTT.

The chain combines TRBV12-3 or TRBV12-4 with TRBJ2-4; the D gene is possibly TRBD2 (5 bases). The V end lost 7 bases, the J end lost 3 bases, and 16 bases lay between the germline ends. This CDR3 is built from 15 residues. DNA for the CDR3: TGTGCCAGCACCTTCTCTTACAGCGGCAAAAACATTCAGTACTTC. It yields the protein CASTFSYSGKNIQYF.

The genes are TRBV2 and TRBJ1-5; possibly TRBD1 for D (6 bases). The CDR3 spans 15 residues. CDR1 and CDR2 (germline): SNHLY, FYNNEI. Trimming took 6 bases from V and 0 from J, leaving 12 bases between them. The CDR3 is CASRRQEISNQPQHF. The CDR3 DNA is TGTGCCAGCAGAAGACAGGAAATTAGCAATCAGCCCCAGCATTTT.

The V call is TRBV7-9, the J call TRBJ1-2; the D gene is possibly TRBD1 (5 bases). This CDR3 region has 12 residues. Between the trimmed V and J ends, which lost 4 bases and 13 bases, there was a span of 16 bases. The germline CDR1 and CDR2 sequences are SEHNR and FQNEAQ (reference sequence). DNA for the CDR3: TGTGCCAGCAGCTCCGGGACTCCGCGCCCCACCTTC. Protein product: CASSSGTPRPTF.

This clonotype has just a few counts. This chain connects TRBV5-1 to TRBJ1-2; 8 bases map to TRBD1. CDR1 SGHRS and CDR2 YFSETQ come from the germline V gene. Germline trimming cut 3 bases from V and 6 bases from J; bases unmatched to any gene: 10. The CDR3 is made up of 15 amino acids. For the CDR3, the DNA is TGCGCCAGCAGCTCCCAGGACGGACAGGGCCATGGCTACACCTTC. Amino acids: CASSSQDGQGHGYTF.

The rearrangement links TRBV4-3 to TRBJ2-5; 13 bases are shared with TRBD2. The V and J ends lost 1 base and 11 bases, in that order; junction bases with no gene match: 10. The CDR3 sequence is 16 residues long. Germline V gives CDR1 LGHNA, CDR2 YSLEER. CDR3: CASSQGGLAGKTEQYF. CDR3 DNA: TGCGCCAGCAGCCAAGGGGGACTAGCGGGAAAAACTGAGCAGTACTTC.

V and J are TRBV6-6 and TRBJ2-6, with D tentatively TRBD2 (6 bases). The CDR3 is 13 residues long. Germline V gene data show CDR1 as MNHNY and CDR2 as SVGAGI (reference sequence). The CDR3 bases are TGTGTCGCCGGGGGAGTTGGGGCCAACGTCCTGACTTTC. It codes for CVAGGVGANVLTF.

In this sample, this clonotype turned up many times. V and J are TRBV10-3 and TRBJ1-6, with D unresolved. Trimming cost V 5 bases and J 7 bases, with 9 bases left between them. Germline-derived CDR1 and CDR2 are ENHRY and SYGVKD. This CDR3 has 13 amino acids. The CDR3 region is CAISPNLNSPLHF. CDR3 bases: TGTGCCATCAGTCCCAATTTAAATTCACCCCTCCACTTT.

V and J are TRBV20-1 and TRBJ2-2, with TRBD1 matching over 8 bases. With 4 bases clipped from V and 4 bases from J, the junction kept 11 bases outside the gene matches. Germline values: CDR1 DFQATT, CDR2 SNEGSKA (reference sequence). The CDR3 consists of 16 residues. The CDR3 sequence is CSAKEPGTGGTGELFF. DNA for the CDR3: TGCAGTGCTAAAGAGCCCGGGACAGGCGGCACCGGGGAGCTGTTTTTT.

This chain joins TRBV29-1 and TRBJ2-4; D possibly corresponds to TRBD2 (6 bases). The assigned J gene may be wrong: the sequence end matches TRBJ2-7 better. The CDR3 covers 13 residues. Germline V gene data show CDR1 as SQVTM and CDR2 as ANQGSEA. The CDR3 spells CSAAEGRAYEQYF. The CDR3 coding sequence is TGCAGCGCCGCGGAGGGGCGAGCCTACGAGCAGTACTTC.

The V call is TRBV7-2, the J call TRBJ2-7; the D gene is possibly TRBD2 (5 bases). The germline V and J ends were trimmed by 5 bases and 4 bases, with 18 bases remaining between them. The CDR3 length is 15 residues. CDR1 SGHTA and CDR2 FQGNSA come from the germline V gene. Here the CDR3 DNA reads TGTGCCAGCAGCACTAGAGGCGGAGAGACTTACGAGCAGTACTTC. As protein: CASSTRGGETYEQYF. Complete variable domain (other parts from reference TRBV7-2 and TRBJ2-7): GAGVSQSPSNKVTEKGKDVELRCDPISGHTALYWYRQSLGQGLEFLIYFQGNSAPDKSGLPSDRFSAERTGGSVSTLTIQRTQQEDSAVYLCASSTRGGETYEQYFGPGTRLTVT.

This sequence joins TRBV20-1 and TRBJ2-1, with 11 bases lining up with TRBD2. CDR1 is DFQATT and CDR2 is SNEGSKA in the germline V gene (reference sequence). V lost 6 bases and J lost 2; bases outside the gene matches: 15. The CDR3 loop spans 18 amino acids. The CDR3 sequence: CSAKPGLAEGLPYNEQFF. The CDR3 nucleotides read TGCAGTGCAAAGCCGGGACTAGCGGAGGGGCTTCCCTACAATGAGCAGTTCTTC.

The J gene is TRBJ2-3, the V gene TRBV29-1; TRBD2 matches at 8 bases. The CDR3 totals 16 residues. The J segment lost 0 bases and the V segment lost 4 bases, leaving 9 bases of the junction unmatched. CDR1 and CDR2 (germline): SQVTM, ANQGSEA. The CDR3 loop is CSVGGGSSGSTDTQYF. The CDR3 region has the DNA TGCAGCGTTGGAGGAGGGTCTAGCGGGAGCACAGATACGCAGTATTTT.

A few counts support this clonotype. The chain is built from TRBV18 and TRBJ2-7, with 9 bases identical to TRBD2. Per germline, CDR1 KGHSH and CDR2 LQKENI. Trimming removed 2 bases from V and 0 bases from J; junction bases left unmatched: 14. This CDR3 comprises 19 residues. The CDR3 loop is CASSPELPGLADNSYEQYF. The CDR3, as DNA: TGTGCCAGCTCACCAGAGCTCCCGGGACTAGCAGATAACTCCTACGAGCAGTACTTC.

With respect to this clonotype: The junction and the germline gene differ at one end; a read error may be behind it. The gene calls are TRBV7-7 and TRBJ2-7; a possible D gene is TRBD1 (5 bases). This CDR3 contains 14 residues. The germline gives CDR1 SSHAT, CDR2 FNYEAQ (reference sequence). CDR3 sequence: CASSSSDSPYEQYF. In DNA form, the CDR3 reads TGTGCTAGCAGCTCCAGCGACAGCCCCTACGAGCAGTACTTC.

The gene calls are TRBV4-1 and TRBJ2-1; the match to TRBD2 covers 9 bases. V shed 1 base and J 3 bases; nucleotides not matched to a gene: 4. CDR1 and CDR2 (germline): MGHRA, YSYEKL. The CDR3 consists of 16 residues. CDR3 bases: TGCGCCAGCAGCCAAGGCCCGCGGGGGGGCTACAATGAGCAGTTCTTC. Amino acids: CASSQGPRGGYNEQFF.

The gene calls are TRBV29-1 and TRBJ2-7; possibly TRBD1 for D (5 bases). The J call may be wrong; the DNA end is better matched by TRBJ2-5. From germline, CDR1 is SQVTM and CDR2 ANQGSEA. The CDR3 length is 14 residues. The CDR3 spells CSVKQVLLRETQYF. CDR3 coding DNA: TGCAGCGTCAAACAGGTACTCCTGCGAGAGACCCAGTACTTC.